One sample yielded the 14 T cell receptor beta chains listed below, sequenced in a study of radiation and T cells in renal cell carcinoma. Clones were sequenced by immunoSEQ multiplex PCR, and TCRdb holds only the in-frame ones, with some missing. Of 150,000 or so clones listed, 88% are singletons. Noted time point: baseline pretreatment blood. The treatment here: 15 Gy SBRT to primary tumor, nephrectomy 4 weeks later. Sequencing was performed on blood, taken from a patient whose treatment included radiotherapy and nephrectomy. The receptors here all came from a woman aged 70-85 years with renal cell carcinoma.

This rearrangement joins TRBV10-3 to TRBJ1-4; D is unresolved. Germline values: CDR1 ENHRY, CDR2 SYGVKD. This CDR3 has 13 residues. V gave up 2 bases and J gave up 8 bases, with 9 bases separating them. The CDR3 here is CAISEQASEKLFF. The CDR3 DNA is TGTGCCATCAGTGAGCAGGCCTCAGAAAAACTGTTTTTT.

The gene calls are TRBV7-9 and TRBJ2-1; a weak D match, TRBD2 (5 bases). Looked up from germline, CDR1 is SEHNR and CDR2 is FQNEAQ (reference sequence). V gave up 0 bases and J gave up 8 bases, with 11 bases separating them. The CDR3 loop spans 14 amino acids. Written as DNA, the CDR3 is TGTGCCAGCAGCTTAGCTGGAGGACGTGATGAGCAGTTCTTC. Residues: CASSLAGGRDEQFF.

The V call is TRBV10-2, the J call TRBJ1-1; weak D call: TRBD1 (5 bases). Germline CDR1 is WSHSY and CDR2 is SAAADI. Trimming removed 8 bases from V and 6 bases from J, with 16 bases in between. This CDR3 comprises 13 residues. In DNA, the CDR3 is TGCGCCAGCTGTACGGCGGGGGAGGCTGAAGCTTTCTTT. Its protein is CASCTAGEAEAFF.

The rearrangement links TRBV19 to TRBJ1-1, with D hard to call. Trimming took off 3 bases at V and 5 bases at J, with 10 bases between the two ends. Germline assignment: CDR1 LNHDA and CDR2 SQIVND (reference sequence). This CDR3 has 13 amino acids. DNA for the CDR3: TGTGCCAGTAGTATCCTAACCTGGACTGAAGCTTTCTTT. Its translation is CASSILTWTEAFF. Variable domain in full (rest from reference TRBV19 and TRBJ1-1): DGGITQSPKYLFRKEGQNVTLSCEQNLNHDAMYWYRQDPGQGLRLIYYSQIVNDFQKGDIAEGYSVSREKKESFPLTVTSAQKNPTAFYLCASSILTWTEAFFGQGTRLTVV.

The chain employs TRBV14 and TRBJ1-3; D ambiguous. Germline V lookup: CDR1 SGHDN, CDR2 FVKESK. Trimming removed 4 bases at V and 2 bases at J, with 6 bases between. This CDR3 has 13 residues. CDR3 sequence reads: CASSPRPGNTIYF. DNA of the CDR3: TGTGCCAGCAGCCCGCGCCCTGGAAACACCATATATTTT.

The gene calls are TRBV7-9 and TRBJ1-1; D not certain. In germline, CDR1 is SEHNR, CDR2 FQNEAQ (reference sequence). The CDR3 length is 14 residues. The V end was cut by 1 base, the J end by 4 bases, with 10 bases between. Here the CDR3 reads CASSLDNSGTEAFF. CDR3 coding DNA: TGTGCCAGCAGCTTAGACAACTCGGGCACTGAAGCTTTCTTT.

The CDR3 region has the DNA TGTGCCACGGGACAGGTGGCCTACGAGCAGTACTTC. It encodes CATGQVAYEQYF. The chain recombines TRBV10-3 with TRBJ2-7; 8 bases map to TRBD1. The germline CDR1 and CDR2 sequences are ENHRY and SYGVKD. This CDR3 is 12 amino acids long. V was pared by 10 bases and J by 2 bases, with 4 bases of the junction left unmatched.

The V call is TRBV9, the J call TRBJ2-7, with 7 positions matching TRBD2. The junction had 6 bases not matched to a gene; V was cut back by 1 base and J by 2 bases. The germline V gene encodes CDR1 SGDLS and CDR2 YYNGEE. CDR3 length: 15 residues. The CDR3 DNA follows: TGTGCCAGCAGCGTACGGGGAGGGAATCCCTACGAGCAGTACTTC. Protein sequence: CASSVRGGNPYEQYF.

V usage is TRBV29-1 and J usage is TRBJ2-7, with a tentative D call TRBD1 (5 bases). This CDR3 is 12 amino acids long. Per germline, CDR1 SQVTM and CDR2 ANQGSEA. Trimming left V 2 bases short and J 5 bases short, with 10 bases between. CDR3 in amino acids: CSVERGSDEQYF. DNA of the CDR3: TGCAGCGTTGAAAGGGGCTCTGACGAGCAGTACTTC.

This clone showed up just a few times. The chain is built from TRBV7-9 and TRBJ1-2; TRBD1 might be the D (5 bases). V was shortened by 7 bases and J by 5 bases, with 14 bases between the two germline ends. From germline, CDR1 is SEHNR and CDR2 FQNEAQ (reference sequence). The CDR3 extends over 13 amino acids. This CDR3 is CASTSGEGYGYTF. The CDR3 region has the DNA TGTGCCAGCACCTCGGGGGAGGGGTATGGCTACACCTTC.

The rearrangement joins TRBV27 to TRBJ2-2; 9 positions agree with TRBD2. Per germline, CDR1 MNHEY and CDR2 SMNVEV (reference sequence). CDR3 length: 16 amino acids. The V gene end was trimmed by 2 bases and the J gene end by 1 base; junction bases not matched to a gene: 2. CDR3 sequence reads: CASSLLAGLNTGELFF. CDR3 in DNA: TGTGCCAGCAGTTTACTAGCGGGGTTGAACACCGGGGAGCTGTTTTTT.

The V and J genes are TRBV5-1 and TRBJ2-1; D gene uncertain. The CDR3 spans 14 residues. The V gene's germline CDR1 is SGHRS and CDR2 YFSETQ. The V end was cut by 0 bases, the J end by 7 bases, with 11 bases between. CDR3 region: CASSLGDLGNEQFF. The CDR3 DNA follows: TGCGCCAGCAGCTTGGGAGACCTGGGAAATGAGCAGTTCTTC. The full variable domain, in which reference TRBV5-1 and TRBJ2-1 provide the parts outside the CDR3, is KAGVTQTPRYLIKTRGQQVTLSCSPISGHRSVSWYQQTPGQGLQFLFEYFSETQRNKGNFPGRFSGRQFSNSRSEMNVSTLELGDSALYLCASSLGDLGNEQFFGPGTRLTVL.

The gene calls are TRBV7-2 and TRBJ2-5; 11 nucleotides match TRBD2. The trim removed 2 bases at V and 3 bases at J, leaving 5 bases unmatched. The V gene's germline CDR1 is SGHTA and CDR2 FQGNSA. This CDR3 has 16 amino acids. The DNA for the CDR3 is TGTGCCAGCAGCTTAATGTCGACTAGCGGGGAAGAGACCCAGTACTTC. It translates to CASSLMSTSGEETQYF.

V usage is TRBV28 and J usage is TRBJ1-4, with D unresolved. The germline gives CDR1 MDHEN, CDR2 SYDVKM. CDR3 length: 13 amino acids. V was pared by 3 bases and J by 7 bases, with 9 bases between. CDR3 protein: CASSFRGFEKLFF. CDR3 bases: TGTGCCAGCAGTTTTCGTGGGTTTGAAAAACTGTTTTTT. Based on the CDR3 plus reference TRBV28 and TRBJ1-4, the full variable domain is DVKVTQSSRYLVKRTGEKVFLECVQDMDHENMFWYRQDPGLGLRLIYFSYDVKMKEKGDIPEGYSVSREKKERFSLILESASTNQTSMYLCASSFRGFEKLFFGSGTQLSVL.